Following are 29 T cell receptor beta chains from one sample sequenced in a study of T-cell reconstitution after alpha-beta-depleted transplantation in children. This sample's TCRbeta library carried unique molecular identifier barcodes. TCRdb re-called the PCR reads with MiXCR, one entry per CDR3 protein. The table lists over 300,000 distinct CDR3 sequences, about a tenth of them singletons. The input for sequencing was PBMCs from the stem cell graft donor, taken from the stem cell graft. These receptors all come from a human donor who donated a stem cell graft to a child with acute lymphoblastic leukemia.

As concerns this clonotype: A read error may explain this, as a much larger clone is one base away. The CDR3 sequence is CSANTGRANEKLFF. The CDR3 nucleotides are TGCAGTGCTAACACAGGGCGCGCTAATGAAAAACTGTTTTTT. The chain employs TRBV20-1 and TRBJ1-4; D may be TRBD1 (6 bases). The germline V and J ends were trimmed by 4 bases and 3 bases, with 12 bases remaining between them. The germline gives CDR1 DFQATT, CDR2 SNEGSKA (reference sequence). This CDR3 has 14 amino acids.

This clonotype was observed a few times. This rearrangement joins TRBV30 to TRBJ1-2; 7 bases align to TRBD1. The CDR3 is 14 residues long. Unmatched junction bases numbered 8, after V lost 4 bases and J lost 3 bases. Germline V gene data show CDR1 as GTSNPN and CDR2 as SVGIG (reference sequence). The CDR3 region has the DNA TGTGCCTGGAACCCCCCAGGGGGAGACTATGGCTACACCTTC. Amino acids: CAWNPPGGDYGYTF.

This clonotype was detected a few times. This chain links TRBV29-1 with TRBJ2-3; maybe TRBD2 (5 bases). Germline lookup yields CDR1 SQVTM and CDR2 ANQGSEA. V lost 4 bases and J lost 0, with 8 bases in between. This CDR3 is built from 13 residues. CDR3 bases: TGCAGCGTTGCGGGGATAAGCACAGATACGCAGTATTTT. Its protein is CSVAGISTDTQYF.

This clonotype appeared a few times. The chain combines TRBV20-1 with TRBJ1-3; TRBD1 matches at 8 bases. Germline assignment: CDR1 DFQATT and CDR2 SNEGSKA (reference sequence). This CDR3 is built from 13 residues. The CDR3 sequence: CSATGVSGNTIYF. Written as DNA, the CDR3 is TGCAGCGCGACAGGGGTCTCTGGAAACACCATATATTTT.

The table lists this clonotype with a few counts. V gene TRBV7-9 combines with J gene TRBJ1-2; D is ambiguous. Germline lookup yields CDR1 SEHNR and CDR2 FQNEAQ (reference sequence). Trimming pared 1 base from V and 1 base from J, leaving 13 bases between. The CDR3 is made up of 16 amino acids. CDR3 amino acids: CASSLGWTFFNYGYTF. The CDR3 region has the DNA TGTGCCAGCAGCTTAGGATGGACGTTTTTTAACTATGGCTACACCTTC.

This chain connects TRBV30 to TRBJ1-1; D gene uncertain. The CDR3 runs 11 residues. Germline CDR1 reads GTSNPN; CDR2 reads SVGIG (reference sequence). The germline V and J ends were trimmed by 2 bases and 4 bases, with 5 bases remaining between them. The chain's CDR3 is CAWSHSTEAFF. The CDR3, as DNA: TGTGCCTGGAGTCATAGCACTGAAGCTTTCTTT.

This clonotype was observed a handful of times. The chain links TRBV29-1 to TRBJ2-7; 10 bases match TRBD2. This CDR3 is 15 amino acids long. J was trimmed by 5 bases and V by 4 bases; bases with no gene match: 11. CDR1 and CDR2 (germline): SQVTM, ANQGSEA. The CDR3 coding sequence is TGCAGCGTTGGCGCTAGCGGGAGTACCGGTGACGAGCAGTACTTC. Residues: CSVGASGSTGDEQYF.

The chain combines TRBV7-6 with TRBJ1-3; maybe TRBD1 (6 bases). This CDR3 has 16 residues. The germline V gene has CDR1 SGHVS and CDR2 FNYEAQ. Trimming removed 5 bases from V and 0 bases from J, with 14 bases in between. In DNA, the CDR3 is TGTGCCAGCAGCCTTTACAGGGCCTACTCTGGAAACACCATATATTTT. Protein sequence: CASSLYRAYSGNTIYF. The full variable domain, its missing parts supplied by reference TRBV7-6 and TRBJ1-3, is GAGVSQSPRYKVTKRGQDVALRCDPISGHVSLYWYRQALGQGPEFLTYFNYEAQQDKSGLPNDRFSAERPEGSISTLTIQRTEQRDSAMYRCASSLYRAYSGNTIYFGEGSWLTVV.

This clonotype was observed at least ten times. This chain links TRBV29-1 with TRBJ1-2; unclear D gene. Germline V gene lookup returns CDR1 SQVTM and CDR2 ANQGSEA. The CDR3 runs to 13 residues. Trimming shortened V by 6 bases and J by 8 bases, and 19 bases separated the two germline ends. The CDR3 here is CSVRDTPKGGYTF. CDR3 coding DNA: TGCAGCGTGAGGGATACTCCGAAGGGAGGCTACACCTTC.

The table lists this clonotype with many counts. This chain uses TRBV7-6 with TRBJ2-7, with 9 bases identical to TRBD2. J gave up 2 bases and V 1 base, and 3 bases lay outside the gene matches. This CDR3 has 15 residues. Per germline, CDR1 SGHVS and CDR2 FNYEAQ. The CDR3 DNA reads TGTGCCAGCAGCTTAGACTCTAGCGGGGCCTACGAGCAGTACTTC. It yields the protein CASSLDSSGAYEQYF. The full variable domain, with the rest looked up from reference TRBV7-6 and TRBJ2-7, is GAGVSQSPRYKVTKRGQDVALRCDPISGHVSLYWYRQALGQGPEFLTYFNYEAQQDKSGLPNDRFSAERPEGSISTLTIQRTEQRDSAMYRCASSLDSSGAYEQYFGPGTRLTVT.

This clonotype was found a few times. The rearrangement links TRBV9 to TRBJ2-3; 8 bases agree with TRBD1. V trimming: 4 bases; J trimming: 2 bases; junction bases outside the gene matches: 9. Germline V CDR1 and CDR2: SGDLS, YYNGEE. This CDR3 has 16 residues. CDR3 residues: CASSLGTGTDTDTQYF. The DNA for the CDR3 is TGTGCCAGCAGCCTTGGGACAGGAACGGACACAGATACGCAGTATTTT. Full variable domain (outside the CDR3, taken from reference TRBV9 and TRBJ2-3): DSGVTQTPKHLITATGQRVTLRCSPRSGDLSVYWYQQSLDQGLQFLIQYYNGEERAKGNILERFSAQQFPDLHSELNLSSLELGDSALYFCASSLGTGTDTDTQYFGPGTRLTVL.

The genes are TRBV12-3 or TRBV12-4 and TRBJ1-1; 7 bases line up with TRBD1. CDR3 length: 14 residues. The J segment lost 7 bases and the V segment lost 5 bases, leaving 10 bases of the junction unmatched. In nucleotides, the CDR3 is TGTGCCAGCAGTCTCCCCCCAGGGGGGATTGAAGCTTTCTTT. It specifies CASSLPPGGIEAFF.

This clonotype was counted many times. Sequence at one end of the junction differs from germline and may be a read error. The chain employs TRBV27 and TRBJ2-2; D not resolved. The CDR3 is 13 residues long. Germline loops: CDR1 MNHEY, CDR2 SMNVEV (reference sequence). CDR3 in amino acids: CASSLGNTGELFF. The CDR3 coding sequence is TGCGCCAGCAGCTTGGGGAACACCGGGGAGCTGTTTTTT.

This clonotype was observed many times. The gene calls are TRBV29-1 and TRBJ2-2; no clear D gene. V was pared by 3 bases and J by 1 base, with 9 bases between. This CDR3 comprises 14 residues. In germline, CDR1 is SQVTM, CDR2 ANQGSEA. The CDR3 loop is CSVDPSLNTGELFF. For the CDR3, the DNA is TGCAGCGTTGACCCGAGCCTGAACACCGGGGAGCTGTTTTTT.

In its sample, this clonotype was seen many times. The V call is TRBV12-3 or TRBV12-4, the J call TRBJ1-2, with 9 bases that match TRBD1. With V trimmed by 6 bases and J by 2 bases, 7 bases remained unmatched. The CDR3 loop spans 15 amino acids. The CDR3 region has the DNA TGTGCCAGCAGGGAGACCGGGACAGGGAACTATGGCTACACCTTC. Amino acid sequence: CASRETGTGNYGYTF.

This clonotype was seen a few times. This rearrangement joins TRBV7-8 to TRBJ1-5, with TRBD1 as a possible D gene (5 bases). CDR3 length equals 18 residues. V dropped 0 bases and J dropped 3 bases, with 18 bases sitting between them. The V gene's germline CDR1 is SGHVS and CDR2 FQNEAQ. The CDR3 nucleotides read TGTGCCAGCAGCTTAGCAGCCTTTGCCGGGACGAACAATCAGCCCCAGCATTTT. The encoded protein is CASSLAAFAGTNNQPQHF. Based on the CDR3 plus reference TRBV7-8 and TRBJ1-5, the full variable domain is GAGVSQSPRYKVAKRGQDVALRCDPISGHVSLFWYQQALGQGPEFLTYFQNEAQLDKSGLPSDRFFAERPEGSVSTLKIQRTQQEDSAVYLCASSLAAFAGTNNQPQHFGDGTRLSIL.

Note on this clonotype: One junction end disagrees with the germline gene, perhaps due to a read error. The chain employs TRBV6-5 and TRBJ2-5, with D tentatively TRBD2 (6 bases). From germline, CDR1 is MNHEY and CDR2 SVGAGI. This CDR3 region has 14 residues. The CDR3 coding sequence is TGTGCCAACAGTTACGGGGGTAGCACGGAGACCCAGTACTTC. Its translation is CANSYGGSTETQYF.

V and J are TRBV28 and TRBJ2-1; D not resolved. V was trimmed by 9 bases and J by 7 bases, leaving 19 bases between them. Germline-derived CDR1 and CDR2 are MDHEN and SYDVKM. CDR3 length: 14 amino acids. The CDR3 DNA reads as TGTGCCAGTCAAGGAGCCCGATTCCTTAATGAGCAGTTCTTC. Protein sequence: CASQGARFLNEQFF.

CDR3 amino acids: CSASSPTSGTTYEQYF. The CDR3 DNA reads TGCAGTGCTTCGTCCCCAACTAGCGGGACAACCTACGAGCAGTACTTC. The V and J genes are TRBV20-1 and TRBJ2-7, with 10 bases aligning to TRBD2. From germline, CDR1 is DFQATT and CDR2 SNEGSKA (reference sequence). This CDR3 comprises 16 residues. The V and J ends lost 5 bases and 2 bases, in that order; junction bases with no gene match: 12.

The chain joins TRBV7-9 to TRBJ1-1; tentatively, D is TRBD1 (5 bases). The CDR3 contains 16 residues. V was shortened by 5 bases and J by 1 base, with 17 bases between the two germline ends. The germline V gene encodes CDR1 SEHNR and CDR2 FQNEAQ (reference sequence). CDR3 sequence (DNA): TGTGCCAGCAGCCCGGGCGGAGAGAGGGGGAACACTGAAGCTTTCTTT. It encodes CASSPGGERGNTEAFF.

Many counts were recorded for this clonotype. The J gene is TRBJ2-3, the V gene TRBV12-3 or TRBV12-4, with D possibly called TRBD1 or TRBD2 (5 bases each). CDR3 size: 17 residues. With 1 base removed from V and 8 bases from J, the gap between germline ends came to 22 bases. The CDR3 DNA follows: TGTGCCAGCAGTTTAGACGGGACCAGCCTAGGGGTGGCTACGCAGTATTTT. This sequence encodes CASSLDGTSLGVATQYF.

This clonotype showed up just a few times. The V call is TRBV11-2, the J call TRBJ1-4; 11 nucleotides align to TRBD1. From germline, CDR1 is SGHAT and CDR2 FQNNGV. This CDR3 is 17 amino acids long. Trimming removed 5 bases from V and 1 base from J; junction bases left unmatched: 6. The CDR3 DNA sequence: TGTGCCAGCAGCGGCGGGACAGGGGGATTAACTAATGAAAAACTGTTTTTT. It yields the protein CASSGGTGGLTNEKLFF.

This clonotype was counted only a few times. This chain links TRBV5-1 with TRBJ2-7; no firm D call. Germline loops: CDR1 SGHRS, CDR2 YFSETQ. Trimming cost V 1 base and J 3 bases, with 17 bases left between them. The CDR3 length is 16 residues. CDR3 region: CASSLLPARLNYEQYF. CDR3 DNA: TGCGCCAGCAGCTTGCTACCGGCCAGGCTCAACTACGAGCAGTACTTC. Based on the CDR3 plus reference TRBV5-1 and TRBJ2-7, the full variable domain is KAGVTQTPRYLIKTRGQQVTLSCSPISGHRSVSWYQQTPGQGLQFLFEYFSETQRNKGNFPGRFSGRQFSNSRSEMNVSTLELGDSALYLCASSLLPARLNYEQYFGPGTRLTVT.

The chain joins TRBV4-3 to TRBJ2-1; D possibly matches TRBD1 or TRBD2 (6 bases each). The CDR3 runs to 20 residues. The germline CDR1 and CDR2 sequences are LGHNA and YSLEER. V was pared by 0 bases and J by 7 bases, with 28 bases between. CDR3 sequence: CASSQESLGFGGVVVNEQFF. In DNA, the CDR3 is TGCGCCAGCAGCCAAGAAAGTTTGGGTTTCGGGGGCGTGGTGGTAAATGAGCAGTTCTTC.

This clonotype has a handful of counts. The rearrangement uses TRBV7-2 and TRBJ2-7, with 9 nucleotides matching TRBD1. V lost 4 bases and J lost 0; bases outside the gene matches: 7. The CDR3 is 16 amino acids. Germline V gene sequence: CDR1 SGHTA, CDR2 FQGNSA. This chain's CDR3 is CASSSWDRESSYEQYF. The CDR3 DNA sequence: TGTGCCAGCAGCTCGTGGGACAGGGAGAGCTCCTACGAGCAGTACTTC.

The V call is TRBV7-9, the J call TRBJ2-7; TRBD1 or TRBD2 may be the D gene (6 bases each). In germline, CDR1 is SEHNR, CDR2 FQNEAQ (reference sequence). V lost 5 bases and J 0 bases, leaving 17 bases between the germline ends. The CDR3 covers 16 residues. The DNA for the CDR3 is TGTGCCAGCAGCCGGAGCGAGGGGGGTAGCTCCTACGAGCAGTACTTC. It is translated as CASSRSEGGSSYEQYF. Drawing the rest from reference TRBV7-9 and TRBJ2-7, the complete variable domain is DTGVSQNPRHKITKRGQNVTFRCDPISEHNRLYWYRQTLGQGPEFLTYFQNEAQLEKSRLLSDRFSAERPKGSFSTLEIQRTEQGDSAMYLCASSRSEGGSSYEQYFGPGTRLTVT.

This clonotype was counted ten times or more. This chain connects TRBV12-3 or TRBV12-4 to TRBJ2-2; no clear D. The CDR3 is 14 residues long. Trimming pared 0 bases from V and 1 base from J, leaving 3 bases between. The CDR3 sequence is CASSLALNTGELFF. In DNA form, the CDR3 reads TGTGCCAGCAGTTTAGCGTTGAACACCGGGGAGCTGTTTTTT.

The V and J genes are TRBV20-1 and TRBJ1-2; D gene uncertain. Germline V gene sequence: CDR1 DFQATT, CDR2 SNEGSKA (reference sequence). V was cut by 4 bases and J by 7 bases, with 10 bases left in between. The CDR3 is 11 residues long. The CDR3 sequence is CSATLDPGYTF. The DNA of the CDR3 is TGCAGTGCTACCCTCGACCCTGGCTACACCTTC.

There are a few counts of this clonotype. The genes are TRBV20-1 and TRBJ1-1; the D is unclear. CDR1 is DFQATT, CDR2 SNEGSKA, per germline (reference sequence). Trimming removed 6 bases at V and 1 base at J, with 9 bases between. CDR3 length: 12 residues. The CDR3 region is CSAQDQNTEAFF. The DNA for the CDR3 is TGCAGTGCGCAGGATCAGAACACTGAAGCTTTCTTT.